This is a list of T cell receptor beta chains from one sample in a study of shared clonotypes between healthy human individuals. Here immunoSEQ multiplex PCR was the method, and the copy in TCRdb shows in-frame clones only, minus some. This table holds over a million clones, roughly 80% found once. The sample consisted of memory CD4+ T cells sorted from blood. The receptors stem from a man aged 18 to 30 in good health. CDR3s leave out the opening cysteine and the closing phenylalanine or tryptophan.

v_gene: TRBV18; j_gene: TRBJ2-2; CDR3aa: ASSPQGAGELF
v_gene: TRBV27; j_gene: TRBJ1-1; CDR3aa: ASITDREAF
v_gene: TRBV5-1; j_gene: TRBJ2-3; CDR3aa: ASSPTLAESTDTQY
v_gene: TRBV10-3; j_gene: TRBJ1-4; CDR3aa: AISGAPGNEKLF
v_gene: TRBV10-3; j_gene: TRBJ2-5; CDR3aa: AIKPGLAGETQY
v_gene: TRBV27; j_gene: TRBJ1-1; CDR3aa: ASRTLQGPTSEAF
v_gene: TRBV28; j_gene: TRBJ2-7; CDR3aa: ASSTGTYEQY
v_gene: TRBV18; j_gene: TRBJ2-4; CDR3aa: ASSPLGDIAKNIQY
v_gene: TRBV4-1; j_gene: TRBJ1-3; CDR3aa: ASSQDQTGQLRNTIY
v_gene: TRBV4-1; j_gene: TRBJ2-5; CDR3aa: ASSLGQGAGGSQETQY
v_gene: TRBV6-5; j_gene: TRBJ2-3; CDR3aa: ASARGGAEDTQY
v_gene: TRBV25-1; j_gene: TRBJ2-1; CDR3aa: ASSEIDRHGGNEQF
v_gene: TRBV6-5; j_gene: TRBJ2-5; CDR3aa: ASSYNLGGTQY
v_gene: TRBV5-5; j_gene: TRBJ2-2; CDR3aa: ASSSGGANTGELF
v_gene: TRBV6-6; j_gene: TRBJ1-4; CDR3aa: ASRFRDRVWEKLF
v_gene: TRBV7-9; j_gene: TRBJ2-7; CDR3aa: ASSFGTAGSYEQY
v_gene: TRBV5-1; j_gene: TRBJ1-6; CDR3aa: ASSLGTGGNSPLH
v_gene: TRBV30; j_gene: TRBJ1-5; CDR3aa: AWSGTLSNQPQH
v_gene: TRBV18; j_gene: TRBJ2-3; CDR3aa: ASSPPDRLNTDTQY
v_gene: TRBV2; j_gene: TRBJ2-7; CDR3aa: ASSDSQPYEQY
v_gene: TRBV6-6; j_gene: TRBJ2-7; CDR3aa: ASSYLAGASYEQY
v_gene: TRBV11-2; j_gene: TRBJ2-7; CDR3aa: ASSLGGRLGYEQY
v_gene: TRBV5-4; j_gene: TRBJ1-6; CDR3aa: ASSSQGGHSPLH
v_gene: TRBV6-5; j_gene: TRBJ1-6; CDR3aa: ASSLGGGGSPLH
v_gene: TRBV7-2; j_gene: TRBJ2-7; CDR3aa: ASSLVGSGRNYEQY
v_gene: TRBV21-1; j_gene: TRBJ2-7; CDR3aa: ASSVGKGISSYEQY
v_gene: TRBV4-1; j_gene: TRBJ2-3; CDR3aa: ASSQEALAVNTQY
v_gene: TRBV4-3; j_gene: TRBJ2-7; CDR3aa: ASSQAASGRPTGEQY
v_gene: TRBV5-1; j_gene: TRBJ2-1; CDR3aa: ASSFPRTGSSYNEQF
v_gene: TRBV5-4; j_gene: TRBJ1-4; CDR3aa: ASSLEPSGETNEKLF
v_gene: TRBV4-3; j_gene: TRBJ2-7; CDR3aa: ASSQDHEQY
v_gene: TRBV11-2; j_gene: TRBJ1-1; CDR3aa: ASSLAPGGNTEAF
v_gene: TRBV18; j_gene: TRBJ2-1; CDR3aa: ASSPQQGSAEQF
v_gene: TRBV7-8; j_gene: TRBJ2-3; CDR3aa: ASRDTGLTDTQY
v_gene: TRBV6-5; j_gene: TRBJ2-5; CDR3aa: ASTSSPGETQY
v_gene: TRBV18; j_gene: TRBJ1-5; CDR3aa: ASSPDRGGQPQH
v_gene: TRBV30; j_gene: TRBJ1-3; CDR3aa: AWSPQRGNTIY
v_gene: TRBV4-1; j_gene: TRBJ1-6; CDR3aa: ASSQGRGLYNSPLH
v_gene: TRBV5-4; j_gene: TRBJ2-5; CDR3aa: ASSGRDLSETQY
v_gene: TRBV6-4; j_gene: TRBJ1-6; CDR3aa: ASSLRGDNSPLH
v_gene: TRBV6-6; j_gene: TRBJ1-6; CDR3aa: ASSVSATVSYSPLH
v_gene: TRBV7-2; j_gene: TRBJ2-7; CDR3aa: ASSFMGQSYEQY
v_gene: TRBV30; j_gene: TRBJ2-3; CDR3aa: AWSGRGRATDTQY
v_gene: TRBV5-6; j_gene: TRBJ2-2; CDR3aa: ASSLRDRAGELF
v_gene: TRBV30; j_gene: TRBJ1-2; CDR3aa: AWSASGGYGYT
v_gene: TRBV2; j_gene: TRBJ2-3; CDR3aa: ASSAGTSTDTQY
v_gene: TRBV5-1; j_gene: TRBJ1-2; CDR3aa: ASSGGGVAPQNYGYT
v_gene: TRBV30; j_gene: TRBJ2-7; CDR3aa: AWRRGKGYEQY
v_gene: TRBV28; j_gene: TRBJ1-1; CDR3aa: ASSRVDRLNTEAF
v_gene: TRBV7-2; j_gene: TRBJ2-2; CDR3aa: AIKGLARNTGELF
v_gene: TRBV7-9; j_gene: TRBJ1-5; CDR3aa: ASSQQVNSNQPQH
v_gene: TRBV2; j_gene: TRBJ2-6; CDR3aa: ASSELGTGANVLT
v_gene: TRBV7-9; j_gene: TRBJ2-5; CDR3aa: ASSLAGETQY
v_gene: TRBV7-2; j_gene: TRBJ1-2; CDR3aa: ASSSGPNYGYT
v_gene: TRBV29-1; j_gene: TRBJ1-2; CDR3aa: SVRQVYGYT
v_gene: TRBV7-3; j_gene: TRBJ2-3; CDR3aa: ASSNGPGTGKY